This T cell receptor beta chain was observed in a study of radiotherapy plus CTLA-4 blockade in lung cancer. Sequencing was performed with immunoSEQ multiplex PCR; in TCRdb, only in-frame clones are kept and a portion is missing. This table has 30,000 or so clones, almost 80% appearing once. This clone was detected a few times. The germline CDR1 and CDR2 sequences are SGHTA and FQGNSA. This CDR3 has 14 residues. Germline trimming cut 5 bases from V and 2 bases from J; bases unmatched to any gene: 3. The chain links TRBV7-2 to TRBJ1-5; 7 nucleotides align to TRBD1. Material: peripheral blood, obtained from a patient treated with radiotherapy plus ipilimumab. This clonotype originated in a human donor with non-small cell lung cancer who had stable disease on radiotherapy plus ipilimumab. The CDR3 region has the DNA TGTGCCAGCAGCCGTACAGGGGGCAATCAGCCCCAGCATTTT. This gives the protein CASSRTGGNQPQHF.